Listed below are T cell receptor beta chains from one sample, sequenced in a study of blood T cell repertoires in COVID-19. The data were produced by immunoSEQ multiplex PCR, yet TCRdb's version contains in-frame clones alone and is incomplete. The data hold some 250,000 clones, with roughly 87% observed a single time. The sample taken for sequencing was peripheral blood. The source of these receptors is a human donor in a cohort sampled during active COVID-19. CDR3s include the opening cysteine and the closing phenylalanine or tryptophan. D genes are given only for firm matches. Part of the rows lack a size; the others show once, few, many or a class for expanded clones.

abundance	j_gene	v_gene	d_gene	CDR3nt	CDR3aa
-	TRBJ2-2	TRBV4-3	TRBD1	TGCGCCAGCAGCCAATACAGGGGGCAAGGCACCGGGGAGCTGTTTTTT	CASSQYRGQGTGELFF
-	TRBJ1-5	TRBV10-3	-	TGTGCCATCAGTCCGACTGAATATAGCAATCAGCCCCAGCATTTT	CAISPTEYSNQPQHF
-	TRBJ2-7	TRBV7-8	TRBD2	TGTGCCAGCAGCTCCGACACAGGGGCCTCTAGCGGGGGGACCCACCGCTACGAGCAGTACTTC	CASSSDTGASSGGTHRYEQYF
-	TRBJ2-2	TRBV4-3	TRBD2	TGCGCCAGCAGCCAAGGGACTAGCGGGGAGAGCACCGGGGAGCTGTTTTTT	CASSQGTSGESTGELFF
-	TRBJ2-7	TRBV7-3	-	TGTGCCAGCAGCTCGGACTTCGCTGACGAGCAGTACTTC	CASSSDFADEQYF
once	TRBJ2-7	TRBV6-5	-	TGTGCCAGCAGTTCTCAGTCGGAGCAGTACTTC	CASSSQSEQYF
-	TRBJ2-7	TRBV19	TRBD2	TGTGCCAGTAGTAACAAGGGTGCTAGCGGGTCATTTTACGAGCAGTACTTC	CASSNKGASGSFYEQYF
-	TRBJ1-3	TRBV19	-	TGTGCCAGTAGTAAGGGGTACTCTGGAAACACCATATATTTT	CASSKGYSGNTIYF
-	TRBJ2-7	TRBV18	TRBD1	TGTGCCAGCTCACCATACGGGACAGCCTACGAGCAGTACTTC	CASSPYGTAYEQYF
-	TRBJ2-5	TRBV5-4	-	TGTGCCAGCAGCTCTCCCGGAGTCTGGGAGACCCAGTACTTC	CASSSPGVWETQYF
-	TRBJ1-6	TRBV4-2	TRBD1	TGTGCCAGCAGCCAAGATGACAGGGGGAATTCACCCCTCCACTTT	CASSQDDRGNSPLHF
-	TRBJ1-2	TRBV15	-	TGTGCCACCACTGCAACGGGACTCACAGCTAACTATGGCTACACCTTC	CATTATGLTANYGYTF
-	TRBJ2-3	TRBV7-8	TRBD2	TGTGCCAGCAGCTTAGTAGCGGGGGAAAGCACAGATACGCAGTATTTT	CASSLVAGESTDTQYF
-	TRBJ1-1	TRBV19	-	TGTGCCAGTAGTGGGGGGTACACTGAAGCTTTCTTT	CASSGGYTEAFF
-	TRBJ1-1	TRBV19	-	TGTGCCAGTATTAAACAGATCAACACTGAAGCTTTCTTT	CASIKQINTEAFF
-	TRBJ1-4	TRBV21-1	-	TGTGCCAGCAGCATCCAGAGGGGGCTTCCTAATGAAAAACTGTTTTTT	CASSIQRGLPNEKLFF
-	TRBJ2-7	TRBV20-1	-	TGCAGTGCTAGCACAGCCTACGAGCAGTACTTC	CSASTAYEQYF
-	TRBJ1-6	TRBV3-1/TRBV3-2	TRBD1	TGTGCCAGCAGCCAACAGGGGGCTACTAATTCACCCCTCCACTTT	CASSQQGATNSPLHF
-	TRBJ2-5	TRBV7-9	-	TGTGCCAGCAGCTTAGCGGCAACGGAGAAGGAGACCCAGTACTTC	CASSLAATEKETQYF
few	TRBJ2-7	TRBV27	-	TGTGCCAGCAGCAGACAGTCCGTGCAGTACTTC	CASSRQSVQYF
-	TRBJ2-5	TRBV7-2	TRBD2	TGTGCCAGCAGCCCCCTTTATATGGCGGGAGGGCAAGAGACCCAGTACTTC	CASSPLYMAGGQETQYF
-	TRBJ2-1	TRBV5-1	TRBD2	TGCGCCAGCAGCTTGGGTCCCAGCCTAGCGGAATACAATGAGCAGTTCTTC	CASSLGPSLAEYNEQFF
-	TRBJ1-2	TRBV4-3	TRBD1	TGCGCCAGCAGCCAAGCGGGGACAGGGGTTGGCTACACCTTC	CASSQAGTGVGYTF
-	TRBJ2-7	TRBV30	TRBD1	TGTGCCTTTGACAGGGGGCAGTACGAGCAGTACTTC	CAFDRGQYEQYF
-	TRBJ2-7	TRBV10-3	TRBD1	TGTGCCATCCTCGCACAGGGGGTGGTCGAGCAGTACTTC	CAILAQGVVEQYF
-	TRBJ2-1	TRBV4-1	TRBD2	TGCGCCAGCAGCCAAGTCAGTTCAACTTTAGCGGGAAACTACAATGAGCAGTTCTTC	CASSQVSSTLAGNYNEQFF
-	TRBJ2-7	TRBV6-2/TRBV6-3	-	TGTGCCAGCAGTTATGGAGGGGTTGAGTACGAGCAGTACTTC	CASSYGGVEYEQYF
-	TRBJ2-2	TRBV7-3	-	TGTGCCAGCAGCAGGGGACAATGGGCCGGGGAGCTGTTTTTT	CASSRGQWAGELFF
-	TRBJ2-7	TRBV5-4	-	TGTGCCAGCAGCTTGTACTACCATTACTTCGAGCAGTACTTC	CASSLYYHYFEQYF
once	TRBJ2-3	TRBV28	TRBD2	TGTGCCAGCAGTCCCCTAAAGTTTAAGGGAGGGCTTTTAGTTTCGGATACGCAGTATTTT	CASSPLKFKGGLLVSDTQYF
-	TRBJ1-2	TRBV19	TRBD1	TGTGCCAGTAGCCCTCCGATCCGGGACAGGCGGCCTGAGGTCAGGGGCTACACCTTC	CASSPPIRDRRPEVRGYTF
-	TRBJ2-1	TRBV19	TRBD1	TGTGCCAGTATGCCGGGACAGGGGCCCTACAATGAGCAGTTCTTC	CASMPGQGPYNEQFF
-	TRBJ1-2	TRBV6-2/TRBV6-3	-	TGTGCCAGCAGCCCCCGTATGGGGGCGGGCTATGGCTACACCTTC	CASSPRMGAGYGYTF
-	TRBJ1-2	TRBV6-5	-	TGTGCCAGCAACCCGTTAGCGGGGTCTAATGGCTACACCTTC	CASNPLAGSNGYTF
-	TRBJ1-2	TRBV6-5	-	TGTGCCAGCAGCTCCAGCCGTCAGGGGACAATCTTC	CASSSSRQGTIF
-	TRBJ2-1	TRBV7-2	-	TGTGCCAGCAGCTTAGGCCCCCGGACTATGAATTCGCAGTTCTTC	CASSLGPRTMNSQFF
-	TRBJ1-6	TRBV19	-	TGTGCCAGTAGAGTTGGACGGGGTGGATTTTCACCCCTCCACTTT	CASRVGRGGFSPLHF
-	TRBJ1-5	TRBV12-5	-	TGTGCTAGTGGTTTGGTACCTAACCCAGGGCTCCATCAGCCCCAGCATTTT	CASGLVPNPGLHQPQHF
-	TRBJ2-7	TRBV25-1	-	TGTGCCAGCAGTGATGTTTCTTTCTACGAGCAGTACTTC	CASSDVSFYEQYF
-	TRBJ1-4	TRBV7-2	-	TGTGCCAGCAGCTTAGACGGCGGGGAAAAACTGTTTTTT	CASSLDGGEKLFF
-	TRBJ1-1	TRBV11-2	TRBD1	TGTGCCAGCAGCCAGGGGGTGAACACTGAAGCTTTCTTT	CASSQGVNTEAFF
-	TRBJ2-6	TRBV9	-	TGTGCCAGCAGCCTAACGGACAGTTCTGGGGCCAACGTCCTGACTTTC	CASSLTDSSGANVLTF
-	TRBJ2-7	TRBV15	-	TGTGCCACCAGCGCGCAGACAGTTACCTACGAGCAGTACTTC	CATSAQTVTYEQYF
-	TRBJ2-7	TRBV5-4	-	TGTGCCAGCAGCTTGGACCCCCTGGGCAGGGGAATAGGGGAGCAGTACTTC	CASSLDPLGRGIGEQYF
-	TRBJ1-3	TRBV30	-	TGTGCCTGGAGTTATGGCCCACCCATCCACTACCCCAATTTT	CAWSYGPPIHYPNF
-	TRBJ2-7	TRBV5-1	TRBD2	TGCGCCAGCAGCTCAAGACTAGCGGGAGGGCCGGGCAAGTACGAGCAGTACTTC	CASSSRLAGGPGKYEQYF
-	TRBJ2-7	TRBV7-2	TRBD2	TGTGCCAGCAGCTTAGTAGCGGGAGATTCCTACGAGCAGTACTTC	CASSLVAGDSYEQYF
-	TRBJ1-4	TRBV6-6	-	TGTGCCAGCAGACCGACTGATGAAAAACTGTTTTTT	CASRPTDEKLFF
-	TRBJ2-7	TRBV6-6	TRBD2	TGTGCCAGCAGCTTGACTAGCGGGAGCCACGAGCAGTACTTC	CASSLTSGSHEQYF